These 5 T cell receptor beta chains were all obtained from the same sample, sequenced in a study of metastatic and nonmetastatic thyroid tumors. Not a single patient had been given any form of treatment at any point before undergoing thyroid surgery. Using MiXCR, TCRdb re-called clones from the PCR reads. The repertoire has about 13,000 clones, roughly 35% of them found once; the top ten carry around an eighth. The material sequenced was tumor tissue. The receptor set was obtained from a male donor with papillary thyroid cancer or a benign thyroid nodule (not recorded which). Some clones in this sample may be carry-over from other donors' samples.

The CDR3 nucleotides read TGCGCCAGCAGCCCAGGGACAGGGGGCCTCATTCAGCCCCAGCATTTT. Translating it yields CASSPGTGGLIQPQHF. The chain uses TRBV5-1 and TRBJ1-5, with TRBD1 matching over 12 bases. Germline assignment: CDR1 SGHRS and CDR2 YFSETQ. Trimming took 4 bases from V and 6 from J; bases not matched to a gene: 8. The CDR3 loop spans 16 amino acids.

This clone was detected once. A read error may account for a junction end that differs from germline. CDR3 sequence (DNA): TGTGCCTGGAGGGATAAAAGGACAGGGAGAGATCATCCCCAGCATTTT. This gives the protein CAWRDKRTGRDHPQHF. V usage is TRBV30 and J usage is TRBJ1-5; 8 positions match TRBD1. Germline CDR1 GTSNPN, CDR2 SVGIG (reference sequence). This CDR3 contains 16 residues.

This clone was seen a handful of times. The rearrangement uses TRBV27 and TRBJ1-2; D is unclear. This CDR3 has 12 amino acids. Per the germline V gene, CDR1 is MNHEY and CDR2 is SMNVEV (reference sequence). V was pared by 3 bases and J by 6 bases, with 8 bases between. The DNA of the CDR3 is TGTGCCAGCAGTTTTTCCGGAGATGGCTACACCTTC. Its protein product is CASSFSGDGYTF.

This clone was seen a handful of times. The chain links TRBV7-6 to TRBJ1-3; no clear D gene. CDR3 length: 14 amino acids. Germline CDR1 is SGHVS and CDR2 is FNYEAQ. V was cut by 5 bases and J by 0 bases, with 8 bases left in between. This CDR3 reads CASSTTVSGNTIYF. CDR3 sequence (DNA): TGTGCCAGCAGCACCACAGTCTCTGGAAACACCATATATTTT.

The table lists this clone with a few counts. V and J are TRBV2 and TRBJ2-2; 7 nucleotides agree with TRBD1. From germline, CDR1 is SNHLY and CDR2 FYNNEI. With V trimmed by 3 bases and J by 3 bases, 1 base remained unmatched. The CDR3 contains 14 residues. This CDR3 reads CASSEGTDTGELFF. DNA of the CDR3: TGTGCCAGCAGTGAGGGGACAGACACCGGGGAGCTGTTTTTT.